The following is a T cell receptor (beta chain) sequence with its context. Repertoires were generated with immunoSEQ multiplex PCR, while TCRdb's copy carries only in-frame clones and drops some. The sample holds some 390,000 clones, 85% to 90% seen once. The CDR3 spans 14 residues. Deletions cut 0 bases from V and 5 bases from J, with 8 bases between. Germline V lookup: CDR1 LGHNA, CDR2 YNFKEQ. The data derive from a study of blood T cell repertoires in COVID-19. At the level of the study: The United States, Italy and Spain supplied acute and convalescent COVID-19 samples. Sample material is recorded as cDNA or gDNA derived from T cells, B-cell-depleted T cells, or PBMCs.

This chain uses TRBV4-2 with TRBJ2-1; D remains ambiguous. The clonotype comes from a human donor in a cohort sampled during active COVID-19. The sample taken for sequencing was peripheral blood. CDR3 sequence reads: CASSQDRVDNEQFF. As DNA, the CDR3 is TGTGCCAGCAGCCAAGATCGGGTGGACAATGAGCAGTTCTTC.